This T cell receptor (beta chain) was recorded in a study of CD8 T cells in ankylosing spondylitis (TCRdb year 2017). Looking at the study overall: The study profiled T cell receptor beta repertoires in healthy donors and ankylosing spondylitis patients to find disease-linked TCR variants. The full study cohort comprised 25 ankylosing spondylitis patients and around 100 healthy donors. Peripheral blood was sampled, and synovial fluid was additionally collected from ankylosing spondylitis patients. General conclusions and limits of the study: Some of the motif variants had been reported before in the synovial fluid and blood of reactive arthritis patients, a finding that suggests common disease-initiation mechanisms. Significant enrichment of the disease-linked clones was reported in matched synovial fluid samples from ankylosing spondylitis patients. A TCR beta motif made up of several highly homologous amino acid variants appeared to be characteristic of blood from ankylosing spondylitis patients. The disease-linked clones had a CD8+ phenotype and were found at relatively low frequencies in peripheral blood.

This clonotype was detected a few times. Its antigen is currently not known. Base qualities are not at hand, and no much larger clone is one base apart. Sequencing was performed on an Illumina HiSeq 2500. Quantitative 5'-RACE with molecular barcodes was the method used to prepare the TCR beta libraries. The published analysis was carried out like this. A new computational method based on a probabilistic model of VDJ rearrangement was used to identify disease-linked TCR variants. The public reads were reanalyzed by TCRdb: fastp trimming at Q25, MiXCR alignment, in-frame beta chains only. Merged by CDR3 protein, the rows form single entries marked with the most common genes and DNA. The authors' filters were not applied to this entry. The sample table holds some 330,000 distinct CDR3 sequences, of which under 8.5% were seen once. Approximately 14% of the sample rests with the top ten. This clonotype originated in a male donor with ankylosing spondylitis. The sequenced material came from blood, either unsorted or a sorted T cell fraction (not recorded which).

The DNA sequence reads TGCAGTGCTAGATTGGGCCAAGAGACCCAGTACTTC. It is translated as CSARLGQETQYF. The sequence is built from TRBV20-1 and TRBJ2-5, with the identity of the D gene unclear. V was cut back by 2 bases and J by 1 base, leaving a gap of 5 bases between them. Reading the germline V gene (reference sequence) gives CDR1 DFQATT and CDR2 SNEGSKA. CDR3 length: 12 amino acids, cysteine to phenylalanine. CDR3 DNA only is kept here, 36 bases in frame from base 1.